The 22 T cell receptor beta chains below come from one sample, sequenced in a study of blood T cell repertoires in COVID-19 (dated by TCRdb to 2019 to 2021). Libraries were built with the immunoSEQ multiplex PCR assay. TCRdb retrieved this table from immuneACCESS and kept in-frame rearrangements only. Not all clones are present; in checked studies, unresolved V genes account for under half, and no reason is known for the remainder. This sample gives some 160,000 clones in total; under 90% of them show up just once. The top ten hold roughly 8.6% of the sample. Sequenced: PBMCs or T cells enriched from blood (not recorded which). These receptors were taken from a woman aged 45 to 65 who had recovered from COVID-19.

This clone came up once. This rearrangement joins TRBV28 to TRBJ1-2; tentatively, D is TRBD1 (6 bases). Trimming cost V 10 bases and J 2 bases, with 17 bases left between them. Germline V gives CDR1 MDHEN, CDR2 SYDVKM. This CDR3 is 14 amino acids long. The CDR3 DNA follows: TGTGCCACCTCGCTACCAGGGGAAAACTATGGCTACACCTTC. Amino acids: CATSLPGENYGYTF.

The chain's CDR3 is CASSQAPTPSYEQYF. As DNA, the CDR3 is TGCGCCAGCAGCCAAGCGCCTACCCCCTCCTACGAGCAGTACTTC. The chain is built from TRBV4-1 and TRBJ2-7; D call uncertain. The CDR3 loop spans 15 amino acids. Germline V gene sequence: CDR1 MGHRA, CDR2 YSYEKL. The V and J ends lost 1 base and 0 bases respectively, with 10 bases between them.

The gene calls are TRBV27 and TRBJ1-2; 9 nucleotides match TRBD1. This CDR3 is 13 amino acids long. Losses at the gene ends were 4 bases for V and 6 bases for J; bases not matched to a gene: 3. Germline CDR1 reads MNHEY; CDR2 reads SMNVEV (reference sequence). CDR3 protein: CASSSGQGNGYTF. The DNA for the CDR3 is TGTGCCAGCAGTTCCGGACAGGGGAATGGCTACACCTTC.

The chain couples TRBV5-5 to TRBJ1-1; D gene uncertain. The CDR3 covers 14 residues. V was pared by 4 bases and J by 4 bases, with 14 bases between. Germline CDR1 SGHKS, CDR2 YYEKEE (reference sequence). CDR3 loop: CASSVGWEGTEAFF. The CDR3 DNA reads as TGTGCCAGCAGCGTTGGATGGGAGGGCACTGAAGCTTTCTTT.

The chain combines TRBV5-1 with TRBJ1-5; possibly TRBD1 for D (6 bases). Deletions cut 4 bases from V and 2 bases from J, with 13 bases between. The germline CDR1 and CDR2 sequences are SGHRS and YFSETQ. CDR3 length: 15 amino acids. The CDR3 DNA reads as TGCGCCAGCAGCCCGGACAGCAGTCGCAATCAGCCCCAGCATTTT. Translated, it gives CASSPDSSRNQPQHF.

The chain is built from TRBV27 and TRBJ2-1; TRBD1 is a possible D gene (6 bases). The CDR3 extends over 16 amino acids. Looked up from germline, CDR1 is MNHEY and CDR2 is SMNVEV (reference sequence). V dropped 7 bases and J dropped 5 bases, with 21 bases sitting between them. The CDR3 sequence is CASNRQVPGTNNEQFF. CDR3 nucleotides: TGTGCCAGCAATAGACAGGTCCCGGGAACTAACAATGAGCAGTTCTTC.

This chain connects TRBV5-1 to TRBJ2-3; TRBD1 agrees at 7 bases. Germline CDR1 SGHRS, CDR2 YFSETQ. J gave up 4 bases and V 6 bases, and 11 bases lay outside the gene matches. The CDR3 has 15 amino acids. Here the CDR3 reads CASTLHDRGPDTQYF. In DNA form, the CDR3 reads TGCGCCAGCACCCTCCATGATAGGGGGCCAGATACGCAGTATTTT.

The gene calls are TRBV5-1 and TRBJ2-1; no clear D. The CDR3 is 15 residues long. Deletions cut 4 bases from V and 1 base from J, with 12 bases between. Germline V gene data show CDR1 as SGHRS and CDR2 as YFSETQ. CDR3 DNA sequence: TGCGCCAGCAGCACGGTTACCCCTTCCTACAATGAGCAGTTCTTC. This gives the protein CASSTVTPSYNEQFF.

The V call is TRBV7-2, the J call TRBJ1-2, with 9 bases identical to TRBD1. Germline lookup yields CDR1 SGHTA and CDR2 FQGNSA. The ends lost 5 bases at V and 0 bases at J; junction bases unmatched: 10. The CDR3 is 17 amino acids. CDR3 residues: CASSPGGTGQANYGYTF. The CDR3 DNA is TGTGCCAGCAGCCCAGGGGGGACAGGGCAAGCTAACTATGGCTACACCTTC.

The V call is TRBV7-8, the J call TRBJ2-7; 9 positions match TRBD1. CDR1 is SGHVS, CDR2 FQNEAQ, per germline. Unmatched junction bases numbered 24, after V lost 5 bases and J lost 4 bases. This CDR3 contains 20 residues. CDR3 in amino acids: CASSLTVPGQGSVLPYEQYF. CDR3 DNA sequence: TGTGCCAGCAGCCTTACTGTCCCGGGACAGGGAAGTGTCCTTCCTTACGAGCAGTACTTC.

The chain is built from TRBV5-1 and TRBJ1-2; 9 bases match TRBD1. Germline CDR1 is SGHRS and CDR2 is YFSETQ. The CDR3 loop spans 15 amino acids. V shed 4 bases and J 8 bases; nucleotides not matched to a gene: 12. The CDR3 DNA is TGCGCCAGCAGCACCGCCGGGACAGGGATAGGAGGCTACACCTTC. As protein: CASSTAGTGIGGYTF.

The count of this clone is one. The CDR3 DNA is TGTGCCAGCAGCGTAACTGGGGAGGCGACCCAGTACTTC. Residues: CASSVTGEATQYF. J is TRBJ2-5 and V is TRBV9; D is possibly TRBD2 (6 bases). The CDR3 runs to 13 residues. V lost 1 base to trimming and J lost 7 bases, with 11 bases between them. Germline-derived CDR1 and CDR2 are SGDLS and YYNGEE.

The rearrangement uses TRBV19 and TRBJ2-7; 7 nucleotides align to TRBD1. The CDR3 runs to 13 residues. The V segment lost 5 bases and the J segment 6 bases; nucleotides outside the gene matches: 7. Germline values: CDR1 LNHDA, CDR2 SQIVND (reference sequence). The CDR3 protein is CASSLQGVGEQYF. Here the CDR3 DNA reads TGTGCCAGTAGTCTGCAGGGGGTTGGCGAGCAGTACTTC.

V gene TRBV28 combines with J gene TRBJ2-4, with 7 nucleotides matching TRBD1. V was pared by 3 bases and J by 1 base, with 6 bases of the junction left unmatched. Germline assignment: CDR1 MDHEN and CDR2 SYDVKM. This CDR3 region has 16 residues. CDR3 sequence: CASSFGTDMAKNIQYF. In DNA form, the CDR3 reads TGTGCCAGCAGTTTCGGGACAGACATGGCCAAAAACATTCAGTACTTC.

This chain uses TRBV19 with TRBJ1-6; 7 bases are shared with TRBD1. With 5 bases clipped from V and 7 bases from J, the junction kept 11 bases outside the gene matches. The CDR3 length is 16 residues. CDR1 is LNHDA, CDR2 SQIVND, per germline (reference sequence). The CDR3 region has the DNA TGTGCCAGTAGTGTAAACAGGGGAGTGCAAAATTCACCCCTCCACTTT. This codes for CASSVNRGVQNSPLHF.

The chain couples TRBV15 to TRBJ1-2; 7 nucleotides line up with TRBD1. The V gene end was trimmed by 3 bases and the J gene end by 6 bases; junction bases not matched to a gene: 7. The CDR3 is 14 residues long. The germline CDR1 and CDR2 sequences are LNHNV and YYDKDF (reference sequence). CDR3 amino acids: CATSSPGQKHGYTF. The CDR3, as DNA: TGTGCCACCAGCAGCCCGGGACAGAAACATGGCTACACCTTC. Full variable domain (rest looked up from reference TRBV15 and TRBJ1-2): DAMVIQNPRYQVTQFGKPVTLSCSQTLNHNVMYWYQQKSSQAPKLLFHYYDKDFNNEADTPDNFQSRRPNTSFCFLDIRSPGLGDTAMYLCATSSPGQKHGYTFGSGTRLTVV.

The genes are TRBV2 and TRBJ2-5; TRBD1 agrees at 7 bases. Germline V gene sequence: CDR1 SNHLY, CDR2 FYNNEI. The length of the CDR3 is 14 residues. Trimming took 6 bases from V and 1 from J; bases not matched to a gene: 5. CDR3 sequence reads: CASSEQGIQETQYF. In DNA form, the CDR3 reads TGTGCCAGCAGCGAACAGGGGATCCAAGAGACCCAGTACTTC.

The CDR3 reads CASSQDWGTAYNEQFF. CDR3 DNA: TGTGCCAGCAGCCAAGATTGGGGGACAGCCTACAATGAGCAGTTCTTC. This chain joins TRBV3-1 (or the pseudogene TRBV3-2) and TRBJ2-1; 7 bases align to TRBD1. The junction had 4 bases not matched to a gene; V was cut back by 0 bases and J by 2 bases. This CDR3 comprises 16 residues. CDR1 is LGHDT, CDR2 YNNKEL, per germline (reference sequence).

The chain carries TRBV10-3 and TRBJ2-3, with 9 positions matching TRBD1. Germline values: CDR1 ENHRY, CDR2 SYGVKD. CDR3 length: 17 residues. Trimming cost V 2 bases and J 5 bases; bases outside gene matches: 11. DNA for the CDR3: TGTGCCATCAGTGAGGTCGGACAGGGGCAAGGACGAGATACGCAGTATTTT. Its translation is CAISEVGQGQGRDTQYF.

This chain joins TRBV6-5 and TRBJ1-1; possibly TRBD1 for D (5 bases). Germline V lookup: CDR1 MNHEY, CDR2 SVGAGI. V shed 4 bases and J shed 5 bases, with 17 bases lying between them. The CDR3 is made up of 15 amino acids. Here the CDR3 reads CASSWGGHARTEAFF. The CDR3 DNA reads TGTGCCAGCAGTTGGGGAGGACATGCGAGAACTGAAGCTTTCTTT.

With regard to this clone: Other nucleotide sequences from this sample produce the same CDR3. This chain joins TRBV6-5 and TRBJ1-5; 7 nucleotides line up with TRBD1. The CDR3 is 12 amino acids. Germline CDR1 MNHEY, CDR2 SVGAGI. Germline trimming cut 6 bases from V and 7 bases from J; bases unmatched to any gene: 3. CDR3 loop: CASRTGAQPQHF. CDR3 DNA: TGTGCCAGCAGAACAGGGGCGCAGCCCCAGCATTTT.

This chain links TRBV24-1 with TRBJ2-7, with D maybe TRBD2 (6 bases). The CDR3 runs 15 residues. Per the germline V gene, CDR1 is KGHDR and CDR2 is SFDVKD. V was shortened by 2 bases and J by 5 bases, with 15 bases between the two germline ends. The CDR3: CATSDWEAGRDEQYF. Written as DNA, the CDR3 is TGTGCCACCAGTGATTGGGAGGCTGGCCGGGACGAGCAGTACTTC.